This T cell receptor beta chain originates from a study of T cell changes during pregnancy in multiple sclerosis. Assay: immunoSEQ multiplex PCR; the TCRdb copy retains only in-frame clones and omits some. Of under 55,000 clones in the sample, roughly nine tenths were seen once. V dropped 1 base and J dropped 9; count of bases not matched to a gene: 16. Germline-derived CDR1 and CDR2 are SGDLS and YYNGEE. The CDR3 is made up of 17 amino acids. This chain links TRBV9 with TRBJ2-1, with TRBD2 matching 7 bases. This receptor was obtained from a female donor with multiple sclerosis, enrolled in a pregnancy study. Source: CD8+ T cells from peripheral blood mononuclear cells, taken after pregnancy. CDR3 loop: CASSVSGGVGRTSEQFF. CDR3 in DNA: TGTGCCAGCAGCGTAAGTGGGGGGGTAGGGCGAACAAGTGAGCAGTTCTTC. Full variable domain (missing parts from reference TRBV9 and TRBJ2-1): DSGVTQTPKHLITATGQRVTLRCSPRSGDLSVYWYQQSLDQGLQFLIQYYNGEERAKGNILERFSAQQFPDLHSELNLSSLELGDSALYFCASSVSGGVGRTSEQFFGPGTRLTVL.